The 31 T cell receptor beta chains in this list originate from one sample, sequenced in a study of molecular identifiers for immune sequencing clone quantification. Using its own MiXCR run on the PCR reads, TCRdb lists one record per CDR3 protein. Of roughly 90,000 distinct CDR3 sequences listed, 15% to 20% are singletons. The sequenced material came from naive CD8+ T cells from blood, with Jurkat cell RNA spiked in. The subset denotes: FACS-sorted CD8+CD4-CCR7+CD45RA+ naive T cells. The source is a human donor in good health. Some libraries in this study had Jurkat cell RNA spiked in.

This clonotype showed up just a few times. V is TRBV27 and J is TRBJ2-2; TRBD1 aligns across 11 bases. Germline-derived CDR1 and CDR2 are MNHEY and SMNVEV (reference sequence). Trimming at V came to 8 bases and at J to 2 bases, leaving 13 bases not matched to a gene. The CDR3 is made up of 18 amino acids. The CDR3 region has the DNA TGTGCCAGCCTAAGGTGGACAGGGGGCGAACTCAACACCGGGGAGCTGTTTTTT. Protein sequence: CASLRWTGGELNTGELFF.

This clonotype was seen at least ten times. This rearrangement joins TRBV7-9 to TRBJ2-6; perhaps TRBD1 as D (5 bases). The CDR3 spans 17 residues. Trimming cost V 7 bases and J 2 bases, with 18 bases left between them. Germline-derived CDR1 and CDR2 are SEHNR and FQNEAQ (reference sequence). CDR3 amino acids: CASTPTTSGTGANVLTF. Written as DNA, the CDR3 is TGTGCCAGCACCCCCACCACGTCAGGGACTGGGGCCAACGTCCTGACTTTC.

This clonotype was detected ten times or more. J is TRBJ1-1 and V is TRBV4-1, with D possibly matching TRBD1 (5 bases). Trimming stripped 4 bases from V and 2 bases from J, with 14 bases between. The CDR3 spans 15 residues. Germline assignment: CDR1 MGHRA and CDR2 YSYEKL. CDR3 coding DNA: TGCGCCAGCAGCCCCTACTGGCAGGGAAACACTGAAGCTTTCTTT. It specifies CASSPYWQGNTEAFF.

There are a few counts of this clonotype. It may be a read error: a sequence one base away is much more abundant. The rearrangement joins TRBV7-7 to TRBJ2-7; perhaps TRBD1 as D (6 bases). Deletions cut 4 bases from V and 9 bases from J, with 16 bases between. Germline CDR1 is SSHAT and CDR2 is FNYEAQ (reference sequence). The CDR3 is 13 residues long. The CDR3 DNA sequence: TGTGCCAGCAGCTCACAACAGGGCGGAGGGCAGTACTTC. This sequence encodes CASSSQQGGGQYF.

The table lists this clonotype with many counts. This chain connects TRBV5-5 to TRBJ1-5, with 10 bases aligning to TRBD1. Germline loops: CDR1 SGHKS, CDR2 YYEKEE (reference sequence). Trimming removed 4 bases from V and 6 bases from J; junction bases left unmatched: 7. The CDR3 consists of 15 residues. CDR3 amino acids: CASSATGGMSQPQHF. For the CDR3, the DNA is TGTGCCAGCAGCGCGACAGGGGGCATGAGTCAGCCCCAGCATTTT.

This clonotype was picked up many times. The rearrangement links TRBV5-4 to TRBJ2-7, with TRBD1 matching over 7 bases. V shed 4 bases and J 2 bases; nucleotides not matched to a gene: 6. The CDR3 length is 14 residues. Germline lookup yields CDR1 SGHNT and CDR2 YYREEE (reference sequence). The CDR3 nucleotides are TGTGCCAGCAGCGCCCGGGACAGAACCTACGAGCAGTACTTC. Protein: CASSARDRTYEQYF.

Worth noting for this clonotype: A read error is possible here, since a much larger clone lies one base away. This chain uses TRBV12-3 or TRBV12-4 with TRBJ1-1, with TRBD1 as a possible D gene (5 bases). The CDR3 consists of 15 residues. In DNA form, the CDR3 reads TGTGCCAGCAGTTACTCAAAATGGGGCAACACTGGAGCTTTCTTT. Residues: CASSYSKWGNTGAFF.

This clonotype was seen many times. CDR3 DNA sequence: TGTGCCAGCAGCTTGGATATTAGCAGATCCTCCTACGAGCAGTACTTC. It yields the protein CASSLDISRSSYEQYF. The chain recombines TRBV5-6 with TRBJ2-7, with D unresolved. V was shortened by 0 bases and J by 0 bases, with 13 bases between the two germline ends. CDR3 length equals 16 residues. From germline, CDR1 is SGHDT and CDR2 YYEEEE.

Many counts were recorded for this clonotype. The chain employs TRBV5-1 and TRBJ2-5, with D hard to call. V lost 3 bases and J lost 1, with 7 bases in between. The V gene's germline CDR1 is SGHRS and CDR2 YFSETQ. CDR3 size: 13 residues. The CDR3 DNA reads TGCGCCAGCAGCTGGGGAACCCAAGAGACCCAGTACTTC. As protein: CASSWGTQETQYF.

This clonotype was counted at least ten times. This sequence joins TRBV27 and TRBJ2-2; the D is unclear. This CDR3 is built from 13 residues. Germline V gene sequence: CDR1 MNHEY, CDR2 SMNVEV (reference sequence). Trimming cost V 1 base and J 6 bases, with 6 bases left between them. The CDR3 reads CASSLLEAGELFF. CDR3 bases: TGTGCCAGCAGTTTATTAGAGGCCGGGGAGCTGTTTTTT.

The gene calls are TRBV27 and TRBJ1-1, with a possible D match to TRBD1 (5 bases). Germline lookup yields CDR1 MNHEY and CDR2 SMNVEV (reference sequence). V was shortened by 5 bases and J by 4 bases, with 17 bases between the two germline ends. The CDR3 sequence is 15 residues long. The DNA of the CDR3 is TGTGCCAGCAGTCCCTACGGGGGGGGTGGCACTGAAGCTTTCTTT. Translation: CASSPYGGGGTEAFF.

About this clonotype itself: A read error is possible here, since a much larger clone lies one base away. The CDR3 region has the DNA TGTGCCAGCTCACCACCGCTCGGGACAGAGGACAATGAGCAGCTCTTC. Translated: CASSPPLGTEDNEQLF. This chain uses TRBV18 with TRBJ2-1, with 7 bases matching TRBD1. CDR3 length: 16 residues. The V gene's germline CDR1 is KGHSH and CDR2 LQKENI. Drawing the rest from reference TRBV18 and TRBJ2-1, the complete variable domain is NAGVMQNPRHLVRRRGQEARLRCSPMKGHSHVYWYRQLPEEGLKFMVYLQKENIIDESGMPKERFSAEFPKEGPSILRIQQVVRGDSAAYFCASSPPLGTEDNEQLFGPGTRLTVL.

In its sample, this clonotype was seen many times. The chain carries TRBV6-6 and TRBJ2-1; D not resolved. Germline CDR1 MNHNY, CDR2 SVGAGI (reference sequence). The V end was cut by 2 bases, the J end by 8 bases, with 10 bases between. The CDR3 covers 13 residues. DNA of the CDR3: TGTGCCAGCAGTTACGAAGAGACGGATGAGCAGTTCTTC. This codes for CASSYEETDEQFF.

This clonotype was found many times. The chain couples TRBV7-9 to TRBJ2-7, with D tentatively TRBD2 (6 bases). Germline CDR1 SEHNR, CDR2 FQNEAQ (reference sequence). This CDR3 is 14 amino acids long. V lost 5 bases and J lost 5, with 16 bases in between. CDR3 DNA sequence: TGTGCCAGCAGCCCGGTAGCGGTTGGCGACGAGCAGTACTTC. It translates to CASSPVAVGDEQYF.

This clonotype has at least ten counts. This chain joins TRBV7-9 and TRBJ2-7; the D gene could be TRBD1 or TRBD2 (5 bases each). V lost 2 bases and J 2 bases, leaving 10 bases between the germline ends. The CDR3 contains 14 residues. Germline loops: CDR1 SEHNR, CDR2 FQNEAQ (reference sequence). The CDR3 nucleotides read TGTGCCAGCAGCTTATACGGGGACCCCTACGAGCAGTACTTC. Its protein is CASSLYGDPYEQYF.

At least ten counts were recorded for this clonotype. J is TRBJ2-7 and V is TRBV27, with TRBD2 identical over 11 bases. V lost 6 bases, J lost 4 bases, and 5 bases stayed unmatched. Germline V gene data show CDR1 as MNHEY and CDR2 as SMNVEV (reference sequence). This CDR3 is built from 14 residues. The DNA for the CDR3 is TGTGCCAGCAGCCGTAGCGGGAGGGCTTACGAGCAGTACTTC. This gives the protein CASSRSGRAYEQYF.

The chain joins TRBV20-1 to TRBJ2-7, with 7 bases fitting TRBD1. J was trimmed by 2 bases and V by 1 base; bases with no gene match: 5. CDR3 length: 14 amino acids. Germline CDR1 reads DFQATT; CDR2 reads SNEGSKA (reference sequence). DNA for the CDR3: TGCAGTGCTAGAGGTCGTACAGGGGCCTACGAGCAGTACTTC. Amino acids: CSARGRTGAYEQYF.

As concerns this clonotype: A much larger clone differs from this one at a single base, so this may be a read error. The chain is built from TRBV12-3 or TRBV12-4 and TRBJ2-1; D is perhaps TRBD2 (5 bases). Trimming left V 3 bases short and J 10 bases short, with 10 bases between. This CDR3 contains 12 residues. The CDR3 nucleotides are TGTGCCAGCAGTTTTCCGGGGAACGAGCAGTTCTTC. As protein: CASSFPGNEQFF.

This clonotype occurred many times. The chain uses TRBV4-1 and TRBJ2-7, with 13 bases aligning to TRBD2. The CDR3 contains 18 residues. V dropped 6 bases and J dropped 5; count of bases not matched to a gene: 16. CDR1 is MGHRA, CDR2 YSYEKL, per germline. The CDR3 nucleotides read TGCGCCAGCAGTAACAGCGGACTAGCGGGGGCCGGAGGTGACGAGCAGTACTTC. Translated: CASSNSGLAGAGGDEQYF.

This clonotype was counted ten times or more. CDR3 in amino acids: CASSVGQGTSYEQYF. The CDR3 DNA reads TGTGCCAGCAGTGTCGGGCAGGGAACGTCGTACGAGCAGTACTTC. This chain uses TRBV12-3 or TRBV12-4 with TRBJ2-7; perhaps TRBD1 as D (5 bases). The CDR3 loop spans 15 amino acids. Trimming cost V 5 bases and J 4 bases, with 18 bases left between them.

This clonotype was seen ten or more times. The rearrangement joins TRBV3-1 to TRBJ2-3, with 10 bases identical to TRBD2. This CDR3 contains 17 residues. The V gene end was trimmed by 1 base and the J gene end by 4 bases; junction bases not matched to a gene: 8. Germline V CDR1 and CDR2: LGHDT, YNNKEL (reference sequence). The CDR3 DNA reads as TGTGCCAGCAGCCAAGGAGCGGGAGGGCCCTCGGCAGATACGCAGTATTTT. Translation: CASSQGAGGPSADTQYF.

V and J are TRBV29-1 and TRBJ1-1; D is uncertain. V gave up 6 bases and J gave up 4 bases, with 9 bases separating them. CDR3 size: 11 residues. The germline CDR1 and CDR2 sequences are SQVTM and ANQGSEA. CDR3 coding DNA: TGCAGCGTCTTTCAAGGCACTGAAGCTTTCTTT. Translation: CSVFQGTEAFF.

Ten or more counts support this clonotype. V and J are TRBV19 and TRBJ2-5; D uncertain. The CDR3 is 15 amino acids. Germline V CDR1 and CDR2: LNHDA, SQIVND (reference sequence). Trimming removed 3 bases at V and 0 bases at J, with 11 bases between. The CDR3 DNA sequence: TGTGCCAGTAGTATTATGGGGTACCACCAAGAGACCCAGTACTTC. This encodes CASSIMGYHQETQYF.

The table lists this clonotype with many counts. This sequence joins TRBV13 and TRBJ2-1, with D perhaps TRBD2 (5 bases). This CDR3 comprises 15 residues. From germline, CDR1 is PRHDT and CDR2 FYEKMQ (reference sequence). Trimming took 5 bases from V and 0 from J, leaving 11 bases between them. CDR3 DNA: TGTGCCAGCAGCCCCCCGGGGAGCTCCTACAATGAGCAGTTCTTC. It encodes CASSPPGSSYNEQFF.

The J gene is TRBJ2-5, the V gene TRBV7-2, with D unclear. Germline V CDR1 and CDR2: SGHTA, FQGNSA. V lost 4 bases to trimming and J lost 4 bases, with 19 bases between them. This CDR3 has 16 amino acids. The CDR3 sequence: CASSSHKARSRETQYF. The DNA of the CDR3 is TGTGCCAGCAGCTCGCATAAGGCCAGATCCCGAGAGACCCAGTACTTC.

This clonotype was counted ten times or more. The DNA of the CDR3 is TGCAGTGCTAGAGATCTCCCATTAGCGGGGGTCGAGACCCAGTACTTC. Translation gives CSARDLPLAGVETQYF. V and J are TRBV20-1 and TRBJ2-5; 9 positions match TRBD2. Trimming cost V 0 bases and J 5 bases; bases outside gene matches: 10. CDR1 and CDR2 (germline): DFQATT, SNEGSKA (reference sequence). The CDR3 sequence is 16 residues long.

In this sample, this clonotype turned up many times. The V call is TRBV12-3 or TRBV12-4, the J call TRBJ2-3; 12 positions match TRBD2. The CDR3 sequence is 14 residues long. Trimming at V came to 7 bases and at J to 4 bases, leaving 3 bases not matched to a gene. The DNA of the CDR3 is TGTGCCAGCACCCGACTAGCGGGGGCAGATACGCAGTATTTT. Translation gives CASTRLAGADTQYF.

This clonotype was seen ten or more times. The gene calls are TRBV18 and TRBJ2-3, with TRBD2 matching 8 bases. CDR3 length: 16 residues. J was trimmed by 3 bases and V by 4 bases; bases with no gene match: 9. CDR1 is KGHSH and CDR2 is LQKENI in the germline V gene. The CDR3, as DNA: TGTGCCAGCTCACTCACACGAGCGGGGGCAACAGATACGCAGTATTTT. Its translation: CASSLTRAGATDTQYF.

This clonotype was counted ten times or more. V and J are TRBV4-3 and TRBJ2-3, with 8 bases that match TRBD1. Trimming at V came to 4 bases and at J to 6 bases, leaving 6 bases not matched to a gene. Germline assignment: CDR1 LGHNA and CDR2 YSLEER. The CDR3 covers 14 residues. CDR3 sequence reads: CASSLSRGPDTQYF. The CDR3 coding sequence is TGCGCCAGCAGCCTATCCAGGGGGCCGGATACGCAGTATTTT.

This clonotype was seen many times. CDR3: CASSFSASGVISYEQYF. In nucleotides, the CDR3 is TGTGCCAGCAGCTTCTCGGCTAGCGGAGTAATTAGCTACGAGCAGTACTTC. The chain carries TRBV7-9 and TRBJ2-7; TRBD2 agrees at 7 bases. The CDR3 sequence is 17 residues long. V gave up 3 bases and J gave up 3 bases; unmatched junction bases: 14. The germline gives CDR1 SEHNR, CDR2 FQNEAQ (reference sequence).

This clonotype was counted many times. The chain uses TRBV28 and TRBJ2-1; 7 bases fit TRBD1. V dropped 5 bases and J dropped 1; count of bases not matched to a gene: 5. This CDR3 comprises 15 residues. The germline gives CDR1 MDHEN, CDR2 SYDVKM. CDR3 sequence (DNA): TGTGCCAGCAGTCCCCGGACAGGATCCTACAATGAGCAGTTCTTC. Amino acid sequence: CASSPRTGSYNEQFF.